The 10 T cell receptor beta chains below all came from one sample that was sequenced in a study of T cell responses to AZD1222 COVID-19 vaccine. Sequencing was performed with immunoSEQ multiplex PCR; in TCRdb, only in-frame clones are kept and a portion is missing. The sample lists fewer than 110,000 clones, 92% occurring once. The sample consisted of peripheral blood, taken 28 days after the second AZD1222 dose. These TCRs come from an adult who received the AZD1222 COVID-19 vaccine.

This rearrangement joins TRBV2 to TRBJ1-4; D may be TRBD1 (5 bases). Germline V lookup: CDR1 SNHLY, CDR2 FYNNEI. Deletions cut 6 bases from V and 6 bases from J, with 11 bases between. CDR3 length equals 13 residues. The chain's CDR3 is CASSPGTDEKLFF. Written as DNA, the CDR3 is TGTGCCAGCAGCCCCGGGACGGATGAAAAACTGTTTTTT.

The chain joins TRBV30 to TRBJ2-7, with D hard to call. Per the germline V gene, CDR1 is GTSNPN and CDR2 is SVGIG (reference sequence). V gave up 0 bases and J gave up 2 bases, with 26 bases separating them. The CDR3 runs 19 residues. CDR3 sequence: CAWSVLKDWAYYPTYEQYF. The CDR3 nucleotides read TGTGCCTGGAGTGTACTAAAGGATTGGGCTTACTACCCAACCTACGAGCAGTACTTC. Based on the CDR3 plus reference TRBV30 and TRBJ2-7, the full variable domain is SQTIHQWPATLVQPVGSPLSLECTVEGTSNPNLYWYRQAAGRGLQLLFYSVGIGQISSEVPQNLSASRPQDRQFILSSKKLLLSDSGFYLCAWSVLKDWAYYPTYEQYFGPGTRLTVT.

As regards this clone: Other DNA sequences in this sample translate to the same CDR3. This sequence joins TRBV5-1 and TRBJ1-4, with 10 nucleotides matching TRBD1. The germline V gene has CDR1 SGHRS and CDR2 YFSETQ. Trimming took 4 bases from V and 7 from J; bases not matched to a gene: 7. This CDR3 has 15 residues. The CDR3 here is CASSRTGGRGEKLFF. In nucleotides, the CDR3 is TGCGCCAGCAGCCGGACAGGGGGACGCGGTGAAAAACTGTTTTTT.

This rearrangement joins TRBV19 to TRBJ1-6; TRBD1 aligns across 10 bases. With 4 bases clipped from V and 8 bases from J, the junction kept 8 bases outside the gene matches. Germline V gives CDR1 LNHDA, CDR2 SQIVND (reference sequence). The CDR3 is 16 amino acids. CDR3 sequence (DNA): TGTGCCAGTAGTAAACGCCGGGACAGGGGTTATTCACCCCTCCACTTT. This encodes CASSKRRDRGYSPLHF.

J is TRBJ1-6 and V is TRBV6-5; D not resolved. V was trimmed by 0 bases and J by 7 bases, leaving 10 bases between them. Germline V gene lookup returns CDR1 MNHEY and CDR2 SVGAGI. The CDR3 is made up of 15 amino acids. CDR3 protein: CASSYSSYINSPLHF. CDR3 sequence (DNA): TGTGCCAGCAGTTACTCGAGTTATATCAATTCACCCCTCCACTTT.

The V and J genes are TRBV19 and TRBJ1-5; 10 nucleotides match TRBD1. This CDR3 has 13 residues. J was trimmed by 6 bases and V by 10 bases; bases with no gene match: 6. Germline CDR1 is LNHDA and CDR2 is SQIVND (reference sequence). The CDR3 sequence is CATRDRGGQPQHF. In DNA, the CDR3 is TGTGCCACCCGGGACAGGGGAGGTCAGCCCCAGCATTTT.

This chain uses TRBV19 with TRBJ2-3, with D tentatively TRBD2 (6 bases). CDR1 and CDR2 (germline): LNHDA, SQIVND (reference sequence). There are 11 residues in the CDR3. The V end was cut by 10 bases, the J end by 5 bases, with 10 bases between. The CDR3 is CATGEGDTQYF. As DNA, the CDR3 is TGTGCCACGGGAGAAGGAGATACGCAGTATTTT. The full variable domain, in which reference TRBV19 and TRBJ2-3 provide the parts outside the CDR3, is DGGITQSPKYLFRKEGQNVTLSCEQNLNHDAMYWYRQDPGQGLRLIYYSQIVNDFQKGDIAEGYSVSREKKESFPLTVTSAQKNPTAFYLCATGEGDTQYFGPGTRLTVL.

The gene calls are TRBV6-5 and TRBJ1-1; D may be TRBD1 (5 bases). The CDR3 contains 14 residues. Germline CDR1 reads MNHEY; CDR2 reads SVGAGI. The V end was cut by 1 base, the J end by 1 base, with 7 bases between. The DNA of the CDR3 is TGTGCCAGCAGTTACTGGGGCAGGAACACTGAAGCTTTCTTT. Protein product: CASSYWGRNTEAFF.

The V gene is TRBV29-1, the J gene TRBJ2-2; 8 bases align to TRBD1. The CDR3 consists of 14 residues. Germline CDR1 is SQVTM and CDR2 is ANQGSEA. V gave up 0 bases and J gave up 6 bases; unmatched junction bases: 3. CDR3: CSVEEGQGPGELFF. The CDR3 region has the DNA TGCAGCGTTGAAGAAGGACAGGGCCCCGGGGAGCTGTTTTTT.

The chain joins TRBV29-1 to TRBJ1-2; the D gene is possibly TRBD1 (5 bases). Germline CDR1 reads SQVTM; CDR2 reads ANQGSEA. The CDR3 contains 14 residues. Trimming removed 2 bases from V and 5 bases from J, with 15 bases in between. The CDR3 loop is CSVEPPAGPYGYTF. The DNA of the CDR3 is TGCAGCGTTGAACCTCCGGCAGGGCCATATGGCTACACCTTC.